This TCR beta chain was sequenced during a study of immune characteristics of hereditary and idiopathic chronic pancreatitis. General study findings and limits: Versus controls, both chronic pancreatitis groups showed increased diversity and reduced clonality. Higher disease severity scores went with more productive TCR rearrangements.

Patients having total pancreatectomy with islet autotransplantation provided the chronic pancreatitis pancreas tissue. As to this clone: The antigen remains unidentified.

Assay: immunoSEQ multiplex PCR; the TCRdb copy retains only in-frame clones and omits some. The sample consists of about 1,700 clones, around four fifths of them appearing once. Sequenced sample: pancreas tissue with hereditary chronic pancreatitis. This receptor was identified in a human donor with chronic pancreatitis.

This CDR3 is CASSFGTGANYGYTF. CDR3 in DNA: TGTGCCAGCAGTTTCGGGACAGGGGCTAACTATGGCTACACCTTC. The V gene is TRBV28, the J gene TRBJ1-2; 10 positions match TRBD1. Germline loops: CDR1 MDHEN, CDR2 SYDVKM. The CDR3 runs 15 residues. J was trimmed by 0 bases and V by 3 bases; bases with no gene match: 1.